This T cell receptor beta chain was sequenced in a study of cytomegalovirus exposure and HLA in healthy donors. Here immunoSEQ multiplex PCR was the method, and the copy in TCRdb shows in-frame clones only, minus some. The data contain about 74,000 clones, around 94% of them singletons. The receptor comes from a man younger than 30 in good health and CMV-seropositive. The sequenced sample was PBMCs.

CDR3 in amino acids: CASSLGSQVLFF. The DNA for the CDR3 is TGTGCCAGCAGCCTCGGGAGTCAGGTGCTGTTTTTT. The rearrangement uses TRBV11-2 and TRBJ2-2; a weak D match, TRBD2 (6 bases). The CDR3 is made up of 12 amino acids. From germline, CDR1 is SGHAT and CDR2 FQNNGV. V gave up 5 bases and J gave up 13 bases, with 14 bases separating them.